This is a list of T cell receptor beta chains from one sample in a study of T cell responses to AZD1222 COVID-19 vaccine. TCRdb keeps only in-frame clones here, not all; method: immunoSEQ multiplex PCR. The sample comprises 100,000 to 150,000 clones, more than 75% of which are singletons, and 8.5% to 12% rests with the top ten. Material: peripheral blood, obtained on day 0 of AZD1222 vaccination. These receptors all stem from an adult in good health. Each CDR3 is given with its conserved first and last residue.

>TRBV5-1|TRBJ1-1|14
CASSGKGGNTEAFF
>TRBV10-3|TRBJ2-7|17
CAISEGTGALSSYEQYF
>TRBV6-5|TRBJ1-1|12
CASKRHPWEAFF
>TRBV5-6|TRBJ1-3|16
CASSLGQELSGNTIYF
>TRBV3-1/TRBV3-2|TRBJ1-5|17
CASSQDPGRVRNQPQHF
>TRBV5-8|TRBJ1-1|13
CASRLISGSKAFF
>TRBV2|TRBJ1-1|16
CASSEERGPMDTEAFF
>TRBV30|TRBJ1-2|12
CAQRDRAYGYTF
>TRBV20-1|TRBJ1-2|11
CSASLDYGYTF
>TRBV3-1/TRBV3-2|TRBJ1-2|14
CASSGTGYGYGYTF
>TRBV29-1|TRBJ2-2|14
CSVSGTSNTGELFF
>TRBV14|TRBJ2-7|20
CASSQDFAGTSGRRPYEQYF
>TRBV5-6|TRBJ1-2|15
CASSPGTDHFAGYTF
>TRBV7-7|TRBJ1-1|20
CASSFSPAHRERWVNTEAFF
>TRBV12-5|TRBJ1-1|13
CASGLRQDTEAFF
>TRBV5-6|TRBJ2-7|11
CASSRSYEQYF
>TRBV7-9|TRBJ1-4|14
CASSPARFSEKLFF
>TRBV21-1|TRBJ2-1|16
CASSTPGTPSYNEQFF
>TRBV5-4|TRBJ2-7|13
CASSPGQGDEQYF
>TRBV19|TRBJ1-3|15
CASTPLGTNGNTIYF
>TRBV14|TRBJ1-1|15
CASSLPGFSNTEAFF
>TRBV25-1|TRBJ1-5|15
CASSETGGSNQPQHF
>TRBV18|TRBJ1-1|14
CASSPLDPLSGAFF
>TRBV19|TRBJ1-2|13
CASSSTGRYGYTF
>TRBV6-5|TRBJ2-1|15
CASSSDITRLNEQFF
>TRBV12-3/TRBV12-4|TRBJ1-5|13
CASRGQEGQPQHF
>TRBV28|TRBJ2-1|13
CASRVPGLHEQFF
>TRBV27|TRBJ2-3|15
CASSFSGSFTDTQYF
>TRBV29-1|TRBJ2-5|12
CSVEPGYQTQYF
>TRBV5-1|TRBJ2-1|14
CASSTGPQGNEQFF
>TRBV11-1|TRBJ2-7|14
CASSLGEAYNEQYF
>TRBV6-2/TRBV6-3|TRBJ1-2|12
CASSYESYGYTF
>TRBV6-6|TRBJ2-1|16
CASSGHLASSYNEQFF
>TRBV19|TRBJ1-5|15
CASSIDGGSNQPQHF
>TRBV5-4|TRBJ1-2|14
CASRVPGGRNGYTF
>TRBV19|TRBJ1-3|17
CASSRGAGDLRRDTIYF
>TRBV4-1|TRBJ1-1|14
CASSPLHKNTEAFF
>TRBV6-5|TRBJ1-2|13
CASRRQANYGYTF
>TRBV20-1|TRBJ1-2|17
CSASPGVNHFLIYGYTF
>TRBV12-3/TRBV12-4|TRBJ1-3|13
CATTDRAGNTIYF
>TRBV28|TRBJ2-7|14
CASSPTGTSTWQYF
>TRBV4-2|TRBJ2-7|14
CASSLSGSSYEQYF
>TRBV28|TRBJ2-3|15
CASIPSRERADTQYF
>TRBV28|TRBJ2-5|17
CASSLFIGGPSQETQYF
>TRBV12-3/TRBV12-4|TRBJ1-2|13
CASSQDNTIGYTF
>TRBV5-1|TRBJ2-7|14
CASSFPSGSPEQYF
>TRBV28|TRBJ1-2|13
CASSLDPGSGYTF
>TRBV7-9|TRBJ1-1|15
CASSSSVLLNTEAFF
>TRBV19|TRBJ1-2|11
CASKHVYGYTF
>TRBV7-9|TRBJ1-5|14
CASSLWDNNQPQHF
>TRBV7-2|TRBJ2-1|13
CASSLWGDNEQFF
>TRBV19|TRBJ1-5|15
CASSMDTISNQPQHF
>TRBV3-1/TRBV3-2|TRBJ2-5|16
CASSPNSGGAGETQYF
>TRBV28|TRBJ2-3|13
CASSESSTDTQYF
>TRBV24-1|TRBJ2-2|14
CATSRFSNTGELFF